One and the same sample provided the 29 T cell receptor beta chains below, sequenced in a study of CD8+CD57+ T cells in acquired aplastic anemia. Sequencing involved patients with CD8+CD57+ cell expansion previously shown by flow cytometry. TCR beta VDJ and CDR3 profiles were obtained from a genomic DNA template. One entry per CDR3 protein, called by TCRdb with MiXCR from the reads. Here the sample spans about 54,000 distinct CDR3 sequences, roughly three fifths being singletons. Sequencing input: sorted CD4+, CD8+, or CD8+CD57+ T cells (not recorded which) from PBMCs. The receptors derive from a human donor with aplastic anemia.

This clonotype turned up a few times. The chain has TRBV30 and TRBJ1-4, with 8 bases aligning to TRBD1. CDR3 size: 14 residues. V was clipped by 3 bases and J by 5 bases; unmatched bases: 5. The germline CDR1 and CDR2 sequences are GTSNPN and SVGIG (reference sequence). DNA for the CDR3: TGTGCCTGGAGCTCCGGGACAGGCAATGAAAAACTGTTTTTT. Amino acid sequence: CAWSSGTGNEKLFF. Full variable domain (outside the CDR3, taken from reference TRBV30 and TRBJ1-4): SQTIHQWPATLVQPVGSPLSLECTVEGTSNPNLYWYRQAAGRGLQLLFYSVGIGQISSEVPQNLSASRPQDRQFILSSKKLLLSDSGFYLCAWSSGTGNEKLFFGSGTQLSVL.

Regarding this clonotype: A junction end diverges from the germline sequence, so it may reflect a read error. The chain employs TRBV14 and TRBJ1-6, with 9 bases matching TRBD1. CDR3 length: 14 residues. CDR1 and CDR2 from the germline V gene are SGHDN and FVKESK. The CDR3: CASSPRDRDSLLHF. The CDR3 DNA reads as TGCGCCAGCAGCCCGAGGGACAGGGATTCACTCCTCCACTTT.

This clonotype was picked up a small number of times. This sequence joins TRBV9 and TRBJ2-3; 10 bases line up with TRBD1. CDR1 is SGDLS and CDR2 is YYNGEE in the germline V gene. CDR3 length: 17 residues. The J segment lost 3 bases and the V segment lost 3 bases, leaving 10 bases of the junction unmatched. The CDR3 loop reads CASSAAPDRGLTDTQYF. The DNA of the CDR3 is TGTGCCAGCAGCGCAGCCCCCGACAGGGGGCTAACAGATACGCAGTATTTT.

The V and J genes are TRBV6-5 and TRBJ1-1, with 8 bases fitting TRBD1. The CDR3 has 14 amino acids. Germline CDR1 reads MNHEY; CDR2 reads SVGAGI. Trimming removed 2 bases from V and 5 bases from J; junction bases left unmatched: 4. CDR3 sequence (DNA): TGTGCCAGCAGTTACGAGACAGGGGAGACTGAAGCTTTCTTT. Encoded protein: CASSYETGETEAFF.

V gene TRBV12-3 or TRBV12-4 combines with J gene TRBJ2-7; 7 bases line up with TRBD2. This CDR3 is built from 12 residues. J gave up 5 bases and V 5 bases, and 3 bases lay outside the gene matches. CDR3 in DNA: TGTGCCAGCAGTCCCGGGGGGAACGAGCAGTACTTC. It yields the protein CASSPGGNEQYF.

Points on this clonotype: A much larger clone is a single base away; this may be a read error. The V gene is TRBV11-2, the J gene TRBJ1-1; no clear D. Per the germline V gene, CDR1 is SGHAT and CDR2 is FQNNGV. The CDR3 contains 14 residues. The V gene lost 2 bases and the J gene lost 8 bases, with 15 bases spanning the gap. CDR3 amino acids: CASSLREGGLEAFF. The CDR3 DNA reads TGTGCCAGCAGCTTAAGGGAGGGTGGATTAGAAGCTTTCTTT.

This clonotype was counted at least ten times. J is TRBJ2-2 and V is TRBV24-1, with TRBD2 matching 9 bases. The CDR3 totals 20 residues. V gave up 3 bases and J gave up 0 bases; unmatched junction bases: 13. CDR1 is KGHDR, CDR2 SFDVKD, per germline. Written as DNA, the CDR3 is TGTGCCACCAGTGATCGATTAGCGGGGGCAAGTAATCCGAACACCGGGGAGCTGTTTTTT. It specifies CATSDRLAGASNPNTGELFF.

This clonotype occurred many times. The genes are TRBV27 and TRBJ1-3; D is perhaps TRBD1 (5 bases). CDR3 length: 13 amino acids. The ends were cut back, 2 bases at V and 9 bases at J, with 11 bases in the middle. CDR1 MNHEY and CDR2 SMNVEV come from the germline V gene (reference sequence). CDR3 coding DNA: TGTGCCAGCAGTTTAGTAACGGGGGGCACCATATATTTT. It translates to CASSLVTGGTIYF.

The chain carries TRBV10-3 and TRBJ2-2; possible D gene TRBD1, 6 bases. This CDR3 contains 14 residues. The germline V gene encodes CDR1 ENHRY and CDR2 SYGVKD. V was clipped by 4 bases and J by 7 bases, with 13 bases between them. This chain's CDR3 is CAISGDRTGGELFF. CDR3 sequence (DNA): TGTGCCATCAGTGGCGACAGGACCGGCGGGGAGCTGTTTTTT.

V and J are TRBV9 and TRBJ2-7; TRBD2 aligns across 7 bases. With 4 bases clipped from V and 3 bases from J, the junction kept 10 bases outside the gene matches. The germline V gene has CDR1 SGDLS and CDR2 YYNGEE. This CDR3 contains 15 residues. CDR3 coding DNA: TGTGCCAGCAGCCCGTGGGGGGGTGGGATCTACGAGCAGTACGTC. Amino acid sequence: CASSPWGGGIYEQYV.

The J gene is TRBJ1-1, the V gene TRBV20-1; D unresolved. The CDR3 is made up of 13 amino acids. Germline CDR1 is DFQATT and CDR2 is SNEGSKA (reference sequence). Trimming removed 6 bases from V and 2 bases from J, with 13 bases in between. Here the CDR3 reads CSAPKAINTEAFF. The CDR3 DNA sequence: TGCAGTGCCCCGAAGGCAATTAACACTGAAGCTTTCTTT.

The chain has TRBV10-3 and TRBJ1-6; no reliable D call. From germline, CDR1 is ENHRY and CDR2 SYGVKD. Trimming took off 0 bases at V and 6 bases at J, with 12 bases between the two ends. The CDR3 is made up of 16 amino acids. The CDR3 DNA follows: TGTGCCATCAGTGAGTCCCCGACGCGCGCTAATTCACCCCTCCACTTT. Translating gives CAISESPTRANSPLHF.

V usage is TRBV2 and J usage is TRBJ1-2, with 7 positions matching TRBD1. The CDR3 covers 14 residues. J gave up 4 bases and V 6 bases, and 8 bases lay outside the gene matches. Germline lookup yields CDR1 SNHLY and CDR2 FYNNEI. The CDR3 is CASSPQGEAYGYTF. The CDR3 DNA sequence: TGTGCCAGCAGCCCCCAGGGGGAAGCCTATGGCTACACCTTC. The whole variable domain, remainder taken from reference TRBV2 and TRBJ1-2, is EPEVTQTPSHQVTQMGQEVILRCVPISNHLYFYWYRQILGQKVEFLVSFYNNEISEKSEIFDDQFSVERPDGSNFTLKIRSTKLEDSAMYFCASSPQGEAYGYTFGSGTRLTVV.

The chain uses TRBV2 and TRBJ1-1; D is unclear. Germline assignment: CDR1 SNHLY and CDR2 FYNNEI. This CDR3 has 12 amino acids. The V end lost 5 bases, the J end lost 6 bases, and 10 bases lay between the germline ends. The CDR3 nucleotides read TGTGCCAGCAGTACCAGGAGCCCTGAAGCTTTCTTT. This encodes CASSTRSPEAFF.

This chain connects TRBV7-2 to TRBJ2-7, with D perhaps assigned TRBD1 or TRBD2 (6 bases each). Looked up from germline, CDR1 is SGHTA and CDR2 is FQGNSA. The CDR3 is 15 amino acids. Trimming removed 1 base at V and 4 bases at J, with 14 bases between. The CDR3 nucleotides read TGTGCCAGCAGCTTAGGGGGACAAGCGGGTTACGAGCAGTACTTC. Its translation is CASSLGGQAGYEQYF.

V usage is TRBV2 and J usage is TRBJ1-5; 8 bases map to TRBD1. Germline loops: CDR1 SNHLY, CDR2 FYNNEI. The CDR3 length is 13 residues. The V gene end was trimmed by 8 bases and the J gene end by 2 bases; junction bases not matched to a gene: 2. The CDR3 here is CASATGGNQPQHF. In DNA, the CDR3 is TGTGCCAGCGCGACAGGGGGCAATCAGCCCCAGCATTTT.

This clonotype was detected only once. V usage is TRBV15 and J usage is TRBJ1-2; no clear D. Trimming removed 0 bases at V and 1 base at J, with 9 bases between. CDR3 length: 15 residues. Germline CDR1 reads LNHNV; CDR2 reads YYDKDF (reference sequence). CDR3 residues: CATSRDGPVNYGYTF. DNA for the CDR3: TGTGCCACCAGCAGAGATGGGCCCGTTAACTATGGCTACACCTTC.

The CDR3 reads CASSDDRGNTEAFF. The CDR3 region has the DNA TGTGCCAGCAGCGATGACAGGGGGAACACTGAAGCTTTCTTT. The chain carries TRBV9 and TRBJ1-1; 8 bases match TRBD1. After removal of 3 bases from V and 1 base from J, the junction contained 2 bases not matched to a gene. CDR3 length equals 14 residues. In germline, CDR1 is SGDLS, CDR2 YYNGEE.

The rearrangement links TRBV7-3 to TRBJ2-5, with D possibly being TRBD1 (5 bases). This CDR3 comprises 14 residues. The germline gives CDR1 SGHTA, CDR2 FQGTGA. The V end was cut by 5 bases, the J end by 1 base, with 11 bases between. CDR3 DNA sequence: TGTGCCAGCAGCAACCAGGGTATCCAAGAGACCCAGTACTTC. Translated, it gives CASSNQGIQETQYF.

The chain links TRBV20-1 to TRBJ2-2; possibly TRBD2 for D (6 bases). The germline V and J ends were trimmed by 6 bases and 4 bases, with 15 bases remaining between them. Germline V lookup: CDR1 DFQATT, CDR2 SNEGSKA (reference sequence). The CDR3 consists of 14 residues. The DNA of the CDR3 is TGCAGTGCCCGCCGGGGGAGGAGCACCGGGGAGCTGTTTTTT. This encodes CSARRGRSTGELFF.

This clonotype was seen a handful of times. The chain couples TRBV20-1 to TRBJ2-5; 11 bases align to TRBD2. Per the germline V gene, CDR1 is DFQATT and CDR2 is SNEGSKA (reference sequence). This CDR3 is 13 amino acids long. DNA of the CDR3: TGCAGAGCCCTAGCGGGGGGCGCGGGCGCCCAGTACTTC. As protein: CRALAGGAGAQYF.

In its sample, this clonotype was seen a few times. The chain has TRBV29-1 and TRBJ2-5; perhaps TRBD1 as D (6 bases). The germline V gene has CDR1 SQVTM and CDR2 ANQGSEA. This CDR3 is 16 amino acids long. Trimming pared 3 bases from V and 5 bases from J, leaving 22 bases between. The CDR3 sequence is CSVEVVRSGVWETQYF. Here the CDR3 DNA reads TGCAGCGTTGAGGTAGTTCGGTCAGGGGTCTGGGAGACCCAGTACTTC.

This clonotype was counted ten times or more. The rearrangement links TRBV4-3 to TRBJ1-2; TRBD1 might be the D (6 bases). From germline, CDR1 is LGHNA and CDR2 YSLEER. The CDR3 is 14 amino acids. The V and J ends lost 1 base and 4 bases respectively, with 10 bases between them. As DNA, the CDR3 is TGCGCCAGCAGCCAAGCAGGGGCCCCCTATGGCTACACCTTC. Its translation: CASSQAGAPYGYTF.

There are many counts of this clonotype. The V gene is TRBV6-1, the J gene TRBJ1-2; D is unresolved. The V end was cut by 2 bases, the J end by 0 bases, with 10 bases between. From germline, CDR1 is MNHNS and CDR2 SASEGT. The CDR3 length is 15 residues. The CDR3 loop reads CASSETDTANYGYTF. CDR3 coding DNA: TGTGCCAGCAGTGAAACTGATACCGCTAACTATGGCTACACCTTC.

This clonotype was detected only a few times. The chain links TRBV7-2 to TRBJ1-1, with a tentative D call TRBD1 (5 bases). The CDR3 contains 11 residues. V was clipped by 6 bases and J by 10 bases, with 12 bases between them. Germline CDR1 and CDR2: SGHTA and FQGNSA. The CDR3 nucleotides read TGTGCCAGCAGTCCGGAGAGGGGAGCTTTCTTT. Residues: CASSPERGAFF.

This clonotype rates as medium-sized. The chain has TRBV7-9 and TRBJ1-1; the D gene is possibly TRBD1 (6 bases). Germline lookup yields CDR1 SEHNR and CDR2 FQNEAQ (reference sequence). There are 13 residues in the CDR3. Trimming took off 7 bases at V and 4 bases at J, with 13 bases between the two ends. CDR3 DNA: TGTGCCAGCACCCAAACAGGGAGCACTGAAGCTTTCTTT. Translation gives CASTQTGSTEAFF.

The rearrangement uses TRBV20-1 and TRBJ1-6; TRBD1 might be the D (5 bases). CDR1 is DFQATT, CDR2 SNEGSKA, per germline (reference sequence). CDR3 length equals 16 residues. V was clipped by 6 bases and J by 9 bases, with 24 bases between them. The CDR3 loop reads CSARPHTGSGGSPLHF. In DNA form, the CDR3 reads TGCAGTGCAAGGCCTCACACAGGCTCCGGGGGTTCACCCCTCCACTTT.

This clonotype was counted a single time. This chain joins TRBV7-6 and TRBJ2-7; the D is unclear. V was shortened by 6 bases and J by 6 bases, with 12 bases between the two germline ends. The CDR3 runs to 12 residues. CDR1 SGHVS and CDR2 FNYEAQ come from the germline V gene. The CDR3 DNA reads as TGTGCCAGCAGGCTCGACGTCTCCGAGCAGTACTTC. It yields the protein CASRLDVSEQYF. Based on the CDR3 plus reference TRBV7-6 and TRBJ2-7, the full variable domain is GAGVSQSPRYKVTKRGQDVALRCDPISGHVSLYWYRQALGQGPEFLTYFNYEAQQDKSGLPNDRFSAERPEGSISTLTIQRTEQRDSAMYRCASRLDVSEQYFGPGTRLTVT.

CDR3 region: CASSVAPADRAGNSPLHF. CDR3 DNA sequence: TGTGCCAGCAGCGTAGCCCCGGCCGACAGGGCGGGCAATTCACCCCTCCACTTT. This chain links TRBV9 with TRBJ1-6; the match to TRBD1 covers 7 bases. Germline V CDR1 and CDR2: SGDLS, YYNGEE. With 0 bases clipped from V and 7 bases from J, the junction kept 13 bases outside the gene matches. The CDR3 spans 18 residues.